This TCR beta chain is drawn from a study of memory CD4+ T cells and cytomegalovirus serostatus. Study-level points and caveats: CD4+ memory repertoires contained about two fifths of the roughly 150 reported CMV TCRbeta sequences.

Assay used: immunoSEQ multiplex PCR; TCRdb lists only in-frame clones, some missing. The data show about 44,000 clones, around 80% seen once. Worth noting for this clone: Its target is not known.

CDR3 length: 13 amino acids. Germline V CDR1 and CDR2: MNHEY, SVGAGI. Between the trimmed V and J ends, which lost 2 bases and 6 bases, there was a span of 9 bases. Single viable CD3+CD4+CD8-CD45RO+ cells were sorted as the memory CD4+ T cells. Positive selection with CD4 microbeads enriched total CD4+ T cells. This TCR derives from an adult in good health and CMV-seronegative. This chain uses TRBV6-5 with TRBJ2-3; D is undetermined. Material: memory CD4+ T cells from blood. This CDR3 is CASSYSGRDTQYF. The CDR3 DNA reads TGTGCCAGCAGTTACAGTGGTCGTGATACGCAGTATTTT.